This T cell receptor (beta chain) was identified during a study of cytomegalovirus exposure and HLA in healthy donors. Whole-study results and caveats: A reported reduction in N-insertions relative to the 666-donor mean was seen in an Asian-associated ancestry cluster in a later analysis.

Germline-derived CDR1 and CDR2 are MDHEN and SYDVKM. There are 17 residues in the CDR3. Deletions cut 3 bases from V and 2 bases from J, with 19 bases between. Points on this clone: Its specificity is not known.

Primers included in the PCR were 60 Vbeta and 13 Jbeta primers. Produced via immunoSEQ multiplex PCR; TCRdb's table is partial and in-frame only. The sample yields about 48,000 clones, of which the top ten take up 6.1%. Specimen: PBMCs. The clonotype comes from a male donor in good health and CMV-seropositive. The V gene is TRBV28, the J gene TRBJ1-1, with D perhaps TRBD1 (5 bases). The CDR3 sequence: CASSFTPVGAANTEAFF. CDR3 sequence (DNA): TGTGCCAGCAGTTTCACCCCCGTAGGGGCGGCTAACACTGAAGCTTTCTTT.